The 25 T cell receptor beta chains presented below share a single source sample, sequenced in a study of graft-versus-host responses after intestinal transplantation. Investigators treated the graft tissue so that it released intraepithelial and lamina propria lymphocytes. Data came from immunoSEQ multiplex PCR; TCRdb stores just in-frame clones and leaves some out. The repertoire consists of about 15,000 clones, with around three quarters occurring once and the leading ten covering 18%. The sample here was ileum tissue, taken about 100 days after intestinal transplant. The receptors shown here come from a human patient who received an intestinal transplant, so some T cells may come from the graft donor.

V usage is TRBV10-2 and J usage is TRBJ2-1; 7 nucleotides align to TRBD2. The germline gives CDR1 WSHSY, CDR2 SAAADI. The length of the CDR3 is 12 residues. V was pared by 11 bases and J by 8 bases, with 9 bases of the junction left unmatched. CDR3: CAGGGLGDEQFF. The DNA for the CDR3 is TGCGCCGGGGGGGGACTGGGCGATGAGCAGTTCTTC.

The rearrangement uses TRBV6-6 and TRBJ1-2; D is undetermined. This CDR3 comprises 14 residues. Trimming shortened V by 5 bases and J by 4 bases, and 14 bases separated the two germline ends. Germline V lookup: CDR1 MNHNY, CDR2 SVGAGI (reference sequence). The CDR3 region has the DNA TGTGCCAGCAGTCCGGGAGAGACACTCTATGGCTACACCTTC. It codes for CASSPGETLYGYTF.

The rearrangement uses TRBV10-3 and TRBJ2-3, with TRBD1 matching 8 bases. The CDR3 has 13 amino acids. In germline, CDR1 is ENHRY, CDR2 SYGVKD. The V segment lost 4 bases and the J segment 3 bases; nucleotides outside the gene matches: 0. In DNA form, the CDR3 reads TGTGCCATCAGTGGGACAGGGACAGATACGCAGTATTTT. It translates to CAISGTGTDTQYF.

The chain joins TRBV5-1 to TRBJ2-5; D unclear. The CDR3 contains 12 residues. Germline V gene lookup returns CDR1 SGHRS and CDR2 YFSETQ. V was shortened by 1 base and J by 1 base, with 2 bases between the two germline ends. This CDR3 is CASSLPQETQYF. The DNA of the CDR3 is TGCGCCAGCAGCTTGCCCCAAGAGACCCAGTACTTC.

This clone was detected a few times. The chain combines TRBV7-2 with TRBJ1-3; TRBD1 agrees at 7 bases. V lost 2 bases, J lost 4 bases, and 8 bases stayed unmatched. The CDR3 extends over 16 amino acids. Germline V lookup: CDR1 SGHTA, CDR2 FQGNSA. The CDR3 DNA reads TGTGCCAGCAGCTTACCCGTGACAGGGTACGGAAACACCATATATTTT. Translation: CASSLPVTGYGNTIYF.

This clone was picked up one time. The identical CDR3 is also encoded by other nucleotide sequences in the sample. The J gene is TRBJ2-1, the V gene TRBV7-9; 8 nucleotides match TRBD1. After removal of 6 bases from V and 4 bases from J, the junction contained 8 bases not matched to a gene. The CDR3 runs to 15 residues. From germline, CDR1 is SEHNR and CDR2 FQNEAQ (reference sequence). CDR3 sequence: CASSKTTGAYNEQFF. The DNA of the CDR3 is TGTGCCAGCAGTAAGACGACAGGGGCGTACAATGAGCAGTTCTTC.

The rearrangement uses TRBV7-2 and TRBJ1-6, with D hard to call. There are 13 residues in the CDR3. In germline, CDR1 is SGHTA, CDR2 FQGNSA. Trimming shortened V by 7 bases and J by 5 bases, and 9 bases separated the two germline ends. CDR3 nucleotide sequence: TGTGCCAGCACCTTGTCCGATAATTCACCCCTCCACTTT. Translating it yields CASTLSDNSPLHF.

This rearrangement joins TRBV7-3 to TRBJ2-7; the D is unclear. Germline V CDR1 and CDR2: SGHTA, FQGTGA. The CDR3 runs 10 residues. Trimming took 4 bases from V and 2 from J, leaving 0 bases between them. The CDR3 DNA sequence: TGTGCCAGCAGCTCCTACGAGCAGTACTTC. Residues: CASSSYEQYF.

The CDR3 bases are TGTGCCAGCAGCTCCTTAAAGGGGTTCAGCAATCAGCCCCAGCATTTT. Translation gives CASSSLKGFSNQPQHF. V gene TRBV7-9 combines with J gene TRBJ1-5; tentatively, D is TRBD1 (5 bases). The length of the CDR3 is 16 residues. Germline CDR1 reads SEHNR; CDR2 reads FQNEAQ (reference sequence). Trimming cost V 4 bases and J 1 base, with 14 bases left between them.

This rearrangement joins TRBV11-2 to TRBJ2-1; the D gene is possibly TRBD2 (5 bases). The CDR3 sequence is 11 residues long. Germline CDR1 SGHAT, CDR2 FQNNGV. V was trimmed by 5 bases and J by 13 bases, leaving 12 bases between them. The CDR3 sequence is CASSHYREQFF. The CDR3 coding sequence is TGTGCCAGCAGCCATTATCGGGAACAGTTCTTC.

CDR3 bases: TGTGCCAGTAAATTCATAGGACAGGGAAACTATGGCTACACCTTC. It yields the protein CASKFIGQGNYGYTF. This chain uses TRBV19 with TRBJ1-2, with TRBD1 matching 8 bases. The CDR3 has 15 amino acids. Trimming cost V 7 bases and J 2 bases; bases outside gene matches: 9. Germline V lookup: CDR1 LNHDA, CDR2 SQIVND (reference sequence).

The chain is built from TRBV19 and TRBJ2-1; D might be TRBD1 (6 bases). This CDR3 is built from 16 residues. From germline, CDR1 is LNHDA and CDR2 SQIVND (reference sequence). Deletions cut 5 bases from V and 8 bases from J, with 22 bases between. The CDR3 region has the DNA TGTGCCAGTAGTTTCCAACAGGGTGAGCTGTTTTATGAGCAGTTCTTC. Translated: CASSFQQGELFYEQFF.

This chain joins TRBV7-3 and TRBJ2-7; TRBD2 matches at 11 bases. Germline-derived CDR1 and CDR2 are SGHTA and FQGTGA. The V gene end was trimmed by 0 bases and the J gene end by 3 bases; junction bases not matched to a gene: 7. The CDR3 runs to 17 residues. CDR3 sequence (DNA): TGTGCCAGCAGCTTAACGGTGTGCGGGACTAGCGGCTACGAGCAGTACTTC. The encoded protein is CASSLTVCGTSGYEQYF.

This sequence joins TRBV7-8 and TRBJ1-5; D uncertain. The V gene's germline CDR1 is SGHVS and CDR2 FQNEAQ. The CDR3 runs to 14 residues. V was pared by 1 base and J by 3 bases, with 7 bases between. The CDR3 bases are TGTGCCAGCAGCTTAGGGCAGCTCAATCAGCCCCAGCATTTT. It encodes CASSLGQLNQPQHF.

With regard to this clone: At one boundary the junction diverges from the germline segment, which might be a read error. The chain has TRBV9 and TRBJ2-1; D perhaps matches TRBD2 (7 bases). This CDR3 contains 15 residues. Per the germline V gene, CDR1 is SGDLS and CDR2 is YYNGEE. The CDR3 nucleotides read TGTGCCCGCAGCGTAGGGAGGGGGGGCTACAATGAGCAGTTCTTC. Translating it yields CARSVGRGGYNEQFF.

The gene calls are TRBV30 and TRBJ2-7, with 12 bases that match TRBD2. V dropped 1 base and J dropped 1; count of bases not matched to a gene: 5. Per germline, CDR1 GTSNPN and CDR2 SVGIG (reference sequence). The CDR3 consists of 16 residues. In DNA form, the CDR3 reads TGTGCCTGGAGTGACGGGGGGACTAGCGGGTCCTACGAGCAGTACTTC. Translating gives CAWSDGGTSGSYEQYF.

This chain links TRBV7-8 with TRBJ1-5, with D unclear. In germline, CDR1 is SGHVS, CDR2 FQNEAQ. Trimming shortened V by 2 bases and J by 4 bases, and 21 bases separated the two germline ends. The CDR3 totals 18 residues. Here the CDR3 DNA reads TGTGCCAGCAGCTTATTTGGGCAGCGACCCAGGATGAATCAGCCCCAGCATTTT. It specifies CASSLFGQRPRMNQPQHF.

CDR3 sequence: CASSSGSYNEQFF. The CDR3 nucleotides are TGTGCCAGCAGCTCGGGATCCTACAATGAGCAGTTCTTC. The gene calls are TRBV5-8 and TRBJ2-1; a possible D gene is TRBD2 (5 bases). The germline V and J ends were trimmed by 3 bases and 1 base, with 5 bases remaining between them. This CDR3 comprises 13 residues. Germline lookup yields CDR1 SGHTS and CDR2 YDEGEE.

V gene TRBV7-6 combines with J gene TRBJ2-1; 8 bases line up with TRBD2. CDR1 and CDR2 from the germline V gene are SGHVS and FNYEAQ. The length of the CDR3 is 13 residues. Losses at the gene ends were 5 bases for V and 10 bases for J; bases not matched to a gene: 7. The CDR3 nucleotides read TGTGCCAGCAGCCTCTGGACTAGCTGGGAGCAGTTCTTC. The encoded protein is CASSLWTSWEQFF. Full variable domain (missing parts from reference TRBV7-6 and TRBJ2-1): GAGVSQSPRYKVTKRGQDVALRCDPISGHVSLYWYRQALGQGPEFLTYFNYEAQQDKSGLPNDRFSAERPEGSISTLTIQRTEQRDSAMYRCASSLWTSWEQFFGPGTRLTVL.

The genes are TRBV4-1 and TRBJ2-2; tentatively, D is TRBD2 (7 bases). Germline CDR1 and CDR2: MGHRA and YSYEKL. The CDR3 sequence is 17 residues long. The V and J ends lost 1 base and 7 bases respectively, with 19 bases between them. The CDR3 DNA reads TGCGCCAGCAGCCAAGTAGGGGGGGGTGGTCGTGGCGGGGAGCTGTTTTTT. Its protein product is CASSQVGGGGRGGELFF.

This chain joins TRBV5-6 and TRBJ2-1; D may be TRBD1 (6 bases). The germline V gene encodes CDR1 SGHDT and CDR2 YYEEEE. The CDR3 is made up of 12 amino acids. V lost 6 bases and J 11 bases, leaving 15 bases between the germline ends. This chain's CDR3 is CASTGPDSQQFF. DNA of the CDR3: TGTGCCAGCACCGGTCCGGACAGTCAGCAGTTCTTC.

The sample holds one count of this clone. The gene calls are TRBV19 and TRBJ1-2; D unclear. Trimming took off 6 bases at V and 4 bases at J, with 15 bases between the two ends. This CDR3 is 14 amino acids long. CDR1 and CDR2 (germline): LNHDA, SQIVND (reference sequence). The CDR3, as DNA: TGTGCCAGTAGGGGATCGGGGTTGGTCTATGGCTACACCTTC. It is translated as CASRGSGLVYGYTF.

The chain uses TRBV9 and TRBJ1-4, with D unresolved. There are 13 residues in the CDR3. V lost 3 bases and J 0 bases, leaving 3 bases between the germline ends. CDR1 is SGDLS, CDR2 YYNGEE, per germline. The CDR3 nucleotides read TGTGCCAGCAGCGACACAACTAATGAAAAACTGTTTTTT. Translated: CASSDTTNEKLFF.

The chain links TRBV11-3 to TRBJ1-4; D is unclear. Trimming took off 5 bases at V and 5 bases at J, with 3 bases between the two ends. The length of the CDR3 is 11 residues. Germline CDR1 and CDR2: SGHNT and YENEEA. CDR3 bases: TGTGCCAGCAGCCCGAATGAAAAACTGTTTTTT. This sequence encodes CASSPNEKLFF.

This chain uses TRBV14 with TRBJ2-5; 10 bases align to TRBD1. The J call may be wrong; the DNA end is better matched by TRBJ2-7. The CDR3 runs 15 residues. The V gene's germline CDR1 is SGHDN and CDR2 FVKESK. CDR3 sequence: CASSLGQGYSYEQYF. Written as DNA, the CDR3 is TGTGCCAGCAGCCTGGGACAGGGGTACTCCTACGAGCAGTACTTC.